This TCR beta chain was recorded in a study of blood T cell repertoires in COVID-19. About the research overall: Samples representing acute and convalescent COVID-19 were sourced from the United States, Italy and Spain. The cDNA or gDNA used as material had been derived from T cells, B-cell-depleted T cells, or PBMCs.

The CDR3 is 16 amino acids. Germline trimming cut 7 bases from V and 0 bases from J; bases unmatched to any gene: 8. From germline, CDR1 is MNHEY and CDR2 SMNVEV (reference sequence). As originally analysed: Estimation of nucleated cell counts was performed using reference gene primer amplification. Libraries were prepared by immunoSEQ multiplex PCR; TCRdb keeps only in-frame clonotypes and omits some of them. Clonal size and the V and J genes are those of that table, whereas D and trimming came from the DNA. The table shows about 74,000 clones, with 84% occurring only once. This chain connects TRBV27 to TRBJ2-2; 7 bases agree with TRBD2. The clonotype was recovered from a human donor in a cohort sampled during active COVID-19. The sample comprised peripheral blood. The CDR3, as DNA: TGTGCCAGCACCTCAGGACTAGGGGCGAACACCGGGGAGCTGTTTTTT. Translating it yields CASTSGLGANTGELFF.